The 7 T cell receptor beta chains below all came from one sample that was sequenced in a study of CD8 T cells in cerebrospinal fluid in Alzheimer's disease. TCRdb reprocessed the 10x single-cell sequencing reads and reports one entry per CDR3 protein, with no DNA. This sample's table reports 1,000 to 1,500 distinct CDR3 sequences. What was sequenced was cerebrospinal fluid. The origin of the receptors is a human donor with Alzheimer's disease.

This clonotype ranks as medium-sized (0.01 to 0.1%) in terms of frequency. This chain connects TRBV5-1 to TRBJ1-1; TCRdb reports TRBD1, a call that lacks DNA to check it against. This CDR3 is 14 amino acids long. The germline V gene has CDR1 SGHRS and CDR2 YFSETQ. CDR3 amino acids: CASSMQGGNTEAFF.

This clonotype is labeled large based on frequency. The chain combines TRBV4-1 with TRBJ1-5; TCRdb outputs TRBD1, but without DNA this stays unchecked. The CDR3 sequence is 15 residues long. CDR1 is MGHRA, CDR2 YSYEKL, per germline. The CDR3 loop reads CASSQVWGASQPQHF.

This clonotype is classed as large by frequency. The CDR3 loop is CASRPGYAYSNQPQHF. The genes are TRBV27 and TRBJ1-5. This CDR3 region has 16 residues. Germline V lookup: CDR1 MNHEY, CDR2 SMNVEV (reference sequence).

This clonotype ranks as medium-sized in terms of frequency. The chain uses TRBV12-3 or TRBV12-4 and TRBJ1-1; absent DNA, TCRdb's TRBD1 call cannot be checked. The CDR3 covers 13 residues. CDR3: CASSLQGNTEAFF.

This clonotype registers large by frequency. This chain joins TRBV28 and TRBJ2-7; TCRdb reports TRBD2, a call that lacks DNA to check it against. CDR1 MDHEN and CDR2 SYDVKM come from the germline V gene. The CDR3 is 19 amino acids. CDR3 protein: CASSLSLTGTGTATYEQYF.

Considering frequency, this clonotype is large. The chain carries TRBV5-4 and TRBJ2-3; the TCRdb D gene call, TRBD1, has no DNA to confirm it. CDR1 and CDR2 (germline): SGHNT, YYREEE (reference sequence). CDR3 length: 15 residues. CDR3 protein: CASSLWRGRTDTQYF.

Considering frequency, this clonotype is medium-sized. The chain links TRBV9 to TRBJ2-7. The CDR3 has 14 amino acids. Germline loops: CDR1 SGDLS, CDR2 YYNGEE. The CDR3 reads CASSVGHGTYEQYF.